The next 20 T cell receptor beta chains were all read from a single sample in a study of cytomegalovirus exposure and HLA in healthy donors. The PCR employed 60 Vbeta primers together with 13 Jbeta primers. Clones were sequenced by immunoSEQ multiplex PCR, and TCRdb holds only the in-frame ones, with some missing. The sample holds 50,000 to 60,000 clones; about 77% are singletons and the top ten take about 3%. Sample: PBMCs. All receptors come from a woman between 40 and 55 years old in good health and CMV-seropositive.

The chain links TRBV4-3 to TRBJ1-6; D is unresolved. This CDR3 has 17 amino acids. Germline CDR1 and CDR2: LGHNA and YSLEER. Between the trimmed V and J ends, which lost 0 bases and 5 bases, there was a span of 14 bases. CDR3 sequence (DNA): TGCGCCAGCAGCCAAGATCGTCTAGGACTGAATAATTCACCCCTCCACTTT. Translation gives CASSQDRLGLNNSPLHF.

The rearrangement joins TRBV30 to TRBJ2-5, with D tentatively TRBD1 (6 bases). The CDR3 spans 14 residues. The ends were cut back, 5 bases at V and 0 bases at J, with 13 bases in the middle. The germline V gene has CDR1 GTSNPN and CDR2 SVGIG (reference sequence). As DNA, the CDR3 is TGTGCCTGGGAAACAGGGCTGTACCAAGAGACCCAGTACTTC. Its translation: CAWETGLYQETQYF.

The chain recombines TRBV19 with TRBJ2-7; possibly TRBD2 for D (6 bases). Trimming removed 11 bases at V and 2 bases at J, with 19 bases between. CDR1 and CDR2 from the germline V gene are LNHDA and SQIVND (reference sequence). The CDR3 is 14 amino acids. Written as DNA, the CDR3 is TGTGCCTCCCCGCCGGGGGAAACCACCTACGAGCAGTACTTC. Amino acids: CASPPGETTYEQYF.

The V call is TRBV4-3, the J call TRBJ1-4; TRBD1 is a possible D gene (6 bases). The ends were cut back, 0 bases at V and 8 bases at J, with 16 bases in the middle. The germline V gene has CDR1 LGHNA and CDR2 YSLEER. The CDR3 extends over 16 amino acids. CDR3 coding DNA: TGCGCCAGCAGCCAAGATCCGGCAGGGGTTGAGGAAAAACTGTTTTTT. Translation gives CASSQDPAGVEEKLFF.

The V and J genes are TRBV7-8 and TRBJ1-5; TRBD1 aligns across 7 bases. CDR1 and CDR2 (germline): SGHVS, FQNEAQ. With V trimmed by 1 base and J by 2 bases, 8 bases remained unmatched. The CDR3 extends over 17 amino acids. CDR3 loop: CASSLGDRALGNQPQHF. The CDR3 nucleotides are TGTGCCAGCAGCTTAGGCGACAGGGCCCTTGGCAATCAGCCCCAGCATTTT. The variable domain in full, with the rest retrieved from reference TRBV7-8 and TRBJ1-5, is GAGVSQSPRYKVAKRGQDVALRCDPISGHVSLFWYQQALGQGPEFLTYFQNEAQLDKSGLPSDRFFAERPEGSVSTLKIQRTQQEDSAVYLCASSLGDRALGNQPQHFGDGTRLSIL.

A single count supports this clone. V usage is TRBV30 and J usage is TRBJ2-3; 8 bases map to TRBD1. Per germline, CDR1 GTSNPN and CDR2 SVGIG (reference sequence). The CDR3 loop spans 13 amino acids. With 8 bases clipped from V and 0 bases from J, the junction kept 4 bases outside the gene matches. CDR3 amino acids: CAGQGTSTDTQYF. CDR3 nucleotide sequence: TGTGCCGGACAGGGTACTAGCACAGATACGCAGTATTTT.

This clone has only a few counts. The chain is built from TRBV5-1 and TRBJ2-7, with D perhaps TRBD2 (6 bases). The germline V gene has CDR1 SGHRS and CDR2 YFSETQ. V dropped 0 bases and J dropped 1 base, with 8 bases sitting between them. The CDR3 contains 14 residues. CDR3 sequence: CASSLGRVSYEQYF. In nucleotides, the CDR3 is TGCGCCAGCAGCTTGGGGAGGGTGTCCTACGAGCAGTACTTC.

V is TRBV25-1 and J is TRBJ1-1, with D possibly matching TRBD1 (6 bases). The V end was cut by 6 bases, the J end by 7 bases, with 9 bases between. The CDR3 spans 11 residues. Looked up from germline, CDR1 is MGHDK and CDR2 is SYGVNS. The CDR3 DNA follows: TGTGCCAGCAGGGGCAGGGGTGAAGCTTTCTTT. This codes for CASRGRGEAFF.

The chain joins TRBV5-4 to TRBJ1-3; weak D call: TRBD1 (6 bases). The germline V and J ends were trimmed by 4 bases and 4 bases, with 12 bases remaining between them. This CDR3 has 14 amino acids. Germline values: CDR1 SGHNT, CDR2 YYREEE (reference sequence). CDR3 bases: TGTGCCAGCAGCCGACAGGAGGCGGGAAACACCATATATTTT. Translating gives CASSRQEAGNTIYF.

The CDR3 bases are TGTGCCAGCAGCCGCCTACAGGGGATATCCGCAGATACGCAGTATTTT. This gives the protein CASSRLQGISADTQYF. This chain connects TRBV4-2 to TRBJ2-3, with 7 bases identical to TRBD1. With 4 bases clipped from V and 4 bases from J, the junction kept 11 bases outside the gene matches. There are 16 residues in the CDR3. The V gene's germline CDR1 is LGHNA and CDR2 YNFKEQ.

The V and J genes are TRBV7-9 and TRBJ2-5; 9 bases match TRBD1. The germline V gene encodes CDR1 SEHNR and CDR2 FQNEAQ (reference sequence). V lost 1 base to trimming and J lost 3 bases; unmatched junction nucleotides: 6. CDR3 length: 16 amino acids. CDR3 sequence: CASSLGLRQGEETQYF. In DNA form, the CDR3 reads TGTGCCAGCAGCTTAGGTCTCCGACAGGGGGAAGAGACCCAGTACTTC.

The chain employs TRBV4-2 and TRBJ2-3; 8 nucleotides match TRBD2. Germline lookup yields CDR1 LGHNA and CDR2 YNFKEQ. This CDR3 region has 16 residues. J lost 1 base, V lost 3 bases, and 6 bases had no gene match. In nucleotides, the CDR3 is TGTGCCAGCAGCCAGGGGTTTAGCGGGGGCACAGATACGCAGTATTTT. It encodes CASSQGFSGGTDTQYF.

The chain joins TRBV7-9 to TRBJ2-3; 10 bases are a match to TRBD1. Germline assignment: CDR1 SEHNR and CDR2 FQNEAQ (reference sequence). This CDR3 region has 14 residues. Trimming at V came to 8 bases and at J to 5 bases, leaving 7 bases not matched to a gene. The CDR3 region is CASADRGRLDTQYF. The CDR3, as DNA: TGTGCCAGCGCAGACAGGGGGCGGCTAGATACGCAGTATTTT.

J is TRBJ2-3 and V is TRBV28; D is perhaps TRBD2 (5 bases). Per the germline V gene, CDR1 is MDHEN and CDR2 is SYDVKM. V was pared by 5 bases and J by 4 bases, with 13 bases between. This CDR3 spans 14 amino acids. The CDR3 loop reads CASSLPAEADTQYF. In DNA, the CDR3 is TGTGCCAGCAGTCTCCCCGCGGAGGCAGATACGCAGTATTTT. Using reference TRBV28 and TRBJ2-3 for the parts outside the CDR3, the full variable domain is DVKVTQSSRYLVKRTGEKVFLECVQDMDHENMFWYRQDPGLGLRLIYFSYDVKMKEKGDIPEGYSVSREKKERFSLILESASTNQTSMYLCASSLPAEADTQYFGPGTRLTVL.

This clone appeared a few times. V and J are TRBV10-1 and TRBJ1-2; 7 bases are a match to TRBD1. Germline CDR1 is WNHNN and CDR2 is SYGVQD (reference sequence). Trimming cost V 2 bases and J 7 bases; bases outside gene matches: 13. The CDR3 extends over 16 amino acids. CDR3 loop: CASSETPGQCIGGYTF. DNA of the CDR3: TGCGCCAGCAGTGAGACCCCGGGACAGTGTATAGGTGGCTACACCTTC.

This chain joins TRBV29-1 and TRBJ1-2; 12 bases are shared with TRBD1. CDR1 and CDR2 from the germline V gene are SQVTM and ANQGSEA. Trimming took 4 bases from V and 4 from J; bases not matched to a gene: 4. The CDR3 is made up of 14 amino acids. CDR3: CSVVGTGGPYGYTF. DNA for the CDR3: TGCAGCGTTGTTGGGACAGGGGGCCCCTATGGCTACACCTTC.

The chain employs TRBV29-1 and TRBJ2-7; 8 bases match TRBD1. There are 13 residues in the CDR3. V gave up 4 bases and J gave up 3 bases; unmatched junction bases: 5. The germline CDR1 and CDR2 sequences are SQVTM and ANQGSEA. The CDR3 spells CSVVLQGVYEQYF. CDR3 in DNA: TGCAGCGTTGTTTTACAGGGGGTCTACGAGCAGTACTTC.

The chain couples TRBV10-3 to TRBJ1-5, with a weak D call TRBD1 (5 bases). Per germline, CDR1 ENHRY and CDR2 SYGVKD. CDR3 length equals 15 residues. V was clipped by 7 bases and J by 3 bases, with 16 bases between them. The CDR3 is CAITLQVGNNQPQHF. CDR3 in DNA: TGTGCCATCACTCTACAGGTGGGTAACAATCAGCCCCAGCATTTT.

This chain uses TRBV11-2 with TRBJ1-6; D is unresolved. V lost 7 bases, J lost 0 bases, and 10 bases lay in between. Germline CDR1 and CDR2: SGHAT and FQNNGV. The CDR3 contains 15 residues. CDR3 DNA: TGTGCCAGCAACTATGCGAGCTCCTATAATTCACCCCTCCACTTT. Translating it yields CASNYASSYNSPLHF.

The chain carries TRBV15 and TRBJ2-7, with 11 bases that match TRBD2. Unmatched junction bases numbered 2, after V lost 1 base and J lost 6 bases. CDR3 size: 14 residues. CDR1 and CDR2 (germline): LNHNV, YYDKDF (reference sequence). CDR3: CATSRGGTSGEQYF. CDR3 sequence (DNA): TGTGCCACCAGCAGAGGCGGGACTAGCGGCGAGCAGTACTTC. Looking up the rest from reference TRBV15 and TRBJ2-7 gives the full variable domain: DAMVIQNPRYQVTQFGKPVTLSCSQTLNHNVMYWYQQKSSQAPKLLFHYYDKDFNNEADTPDNFQSRRPNTSFCFLDIRSPGLGDTAMYLCATSRGGTSGEQYFGPGTRLTVT.